Below, 17 T cell receptor beta chains from the same sample are listed, as sequenced in a study of beta chain features in type 1 diabetes. The isolated RNA, all of it, was reverse transcribed, so expressed TCRB transcripts were what got sequenced. The assay was immunoSEQ multiplex PCR, and TCRdb's table has in-frame clones only and misses some. The table includes about 360,000 clones, roughly 12% detected once. Sequenced input: naive CD4+ T cells from blood. Every receptor here comes from a man aged 18-30 years in good health.

This clone was seen a handful of times. The chain has TRBV28 and TRBJ1-1, with D perhaps matching TRBD1 (6 bases). Germline V lookup: CDR1 MDHEN, CDR2 SYDVKM. The CDR3 is made up of 17 amino acids. Trimming left V 6 bases short and J 5 bases short, with 25 bases between. CDR3 coding DNA: TGTGCCAGCAGCCCCACACGTTCTACAGGGTGGGGGACTGAAGCTTTCTTT. It encodes CASSPTRSTGWGTEAFF. The entire variable domain, with the rest obtained from reference TRBV28 and TRBJ1-1, is as follows: DVKVTQSSRYLVKRTGEKVFLECVQDMDHENMFWYRQDPGLGLRLIYFSYDVKMKEKGDIPEGYSVSREKKERFSLILESASTNQTSMYLCASSPTRSTGWGTEAFFGQGTRLTVV.

The gene calls are TRBV28 and TRBJ1-5; no definite D call. V was trimmed by 7 bases and J by 9 bases, leaving 16 bases between them. The CDR3 runs 13 residues. Germline CDR1 is MDHEN and CDR2 is SYDVKM. The CDR3 DNA follows: TGTGCCAGCAACGAGGGTAATCTGAGGCCCCAGCATTTT. This sequence encodes CASNEGNLRPQHF.

The chain recombines TRBV30 with TRBJ1-4; tentative D call: TRBD1 (6 bases). Germline CDR1 GTSNPN, CDR2 SVGIG (reference sequence). V was pared by 0 bases and J by 6 bases, with 11 bases between. The CDR3 loop spans 14 amino acids. CDR3 nucleotide sequence: TGTGCCTGGAGTGTAGGGCCAGGGGATGAAAAACTGTTTTTT. This gives the protein CAWSVGPGDEKLFF.

This clone has a handful of counts. The chain couples TRBV6-5 to TRBJ2-2; tentatively, D is TRBD1 (5 bases). Germline V gene data show CDR1 as MNHEY and CDR2 as SVGAGI. The CDR3 is 14 amino acids. V lost 7 bases, J lost 0 bases, and 9 bases lay in between. DNA for the CDR3: TGTGCCAGCACTAAGGGGACGAACACCGGGGAGCTGTTTTTT. Translation gives CASTKGTNTGELFF.

This clone was detected a few times. The chain has TRBV18 and TRBJ2-7; 7 nucleotides align to TRBD1. The CDR3 runs to 15 residues. The J segment lost 4 bases and the V segment lost 2 bases, leaving 8 bases of the junction unmatched. The germline gives CDR1 KGHSH, CDR2 LQKENI. CDR3 sequence: CASSPGRQGRYEQYF. The CDR3 DNA reads as TGTGCCAGCTCACCAGGCCGACAGGGAAGATACGAGCAGTACTTC.

The rearrangement joins TRBV7-2 to TRBJ1-2; no definite D call. CDR1 SGHTA and CDR2 FQGNSA come from the germline V gene. The V gene lost 1 base and the J gene lost 5 bases, with 23 bases spanning the gap. The length of the CDR3 is 18 residues. CDR3 in DNA: TGTGCCAGCAGCTTAGGACCCCCTAGAGCGGGAGGAGGGTATGGCTACACCTTC. This encodes CASSLGPPRAGGGYGYTF.

This clone came up a few times. The chain is built from TRBV28 and TRBJ2-3; 9 nucleotides line up with TRBD2. Unmatched junction bases numbered 6, after V lost 6 bases and J lost 2 bases. There are 15 residues in the CDR3. The V gene's germline CDR1 is MDHEN and CDR2 SYDVKM. The CDR3, as DNA: TGTGCCAGCAGAACCCTAGCGGGACCCACAGATACGCAGTATTTT. Protein sequence: CASRTLAGPTDTQYF. The complete variable domain, with remaining parts taken from reference TRBV28 and TRBJ2-3, reads DVKVTQSSRYLVKRTGEKVFLECVQDMDHENMFWYRQDPGLGLRLIYFSYDVKMKEKGDIPEGYSVSREKKERFSLILESASTNQTSMYLCASRTLAGPTDTQYFGPGTRLTVL.

There are a few counts of this clone. The J gene is TRBJ1-6, the V gene TRBV7-9; 8 nucleotides agree with TRBD1. This CDR3 region has 14 residues. The germline V gene encodes CDR1 SEHNR and CDR2 FQNEAQ (reference sequence). Trimming at V came to 4 bases and at J to 9 bases, leaving 5 bases not matched to a gene. In nucleotides, the CDR3 is TGTGCCAGCAGCTCCCCACAGGGGGGTTCACCCCTCCACTTT. This codes for CASSSPQGGSPLHF.

There are a few counts of this clone. V usage is TRBV6-1 and J usage is TRBJ2-3; 9 bases fit TRBD1. J was trimmed by 2 bases and V by 6 bases; bases with no gene match: 3. CDR3 length: 14 amino acids. The germline V gene has CDR1 MNHNS and CDR2 SASEGT. The CDR3 nucleotides read TGTGCCAGCAGAGGGACAGGGTCCACAGATACGCAGTATTTT. As protein: CASRGTGSTDTQYF.

This clone was observed a few times. This rearrangement joins TRBV25-1 to TRBJ1-1; D is unclear. Trimming pared 5 bases from V and 5 bases from J, leaving 6 bases between. The CDR3 runs to 11 residues. Germline loops: CDR1 MGHDK, CDR2 SYGVNS. The CDR3 sequence: CASSLRTEAFF. The CDR3 DNA is TGTGCCAGCAGTCTTAGAACTGAAGCTTTCTTT.

This clone was observed a few times. This rearrangement joins TRBV9 to TRBJ2-1, with a tentative D call TRBD2 (6 bases). CDR3 length equals 14 residues. V was clipped by 3 bases and J by 3 bases, with 10 bases between them. Per the germline V gene, CDR1 is SGDLS and CDR2 is YYNGEE. This CDR3 reads CASSAGSLYNEQFF. Written as DNA, the CDR3 is TGTGCCAGCAGCGCCGGGAGTCTCTACAATGAGCAGTTCTTC.

DNA of the CDR3: TGTGCCAGCAGTGCTGGGACTAGCGGGGGCCAGTACAATGAGCAGTTCTTC. It is translated as CASSAGTSGGQYNEQFF. The chain carries TRBV2 and TRBJ2-1; 14 bases map to TRBD2. Germline assignment: CDR1 SNHLY and CDR2 FYNNEI. The CDR3 loop spans 17 amino acids. The J segment lost 4 bases and the V segment lost 4 bases, leaving 6 bases of the junction unmatched.

This chain connects TRBV14 to TRBJ2-7, with 12 bases fitting TRBD2. From germline, CDR1 is SGHDN and CDR2 FVKESK. Unmatched junction bases numbered 4, after V lost 4 bases and J lost 6 bases. This CDR3 is 14 amino acids long. CDR3 in amino acids: CASSRLAGESEQYF. The CDR3, as DNA: TGTGCCAGCAGCCGACTAGCGGGAGAATCCGAGCAGTACTTC. Together with reference TRBV14 and TRBJ2-7, the CDR3 gives the full variable domain: EAGVTQFPSHSVIEKGQTVTLRCDPISGHDNLYWYRRVMGKEIKFLLHFVKESKQDESGMPNNRFLAERTGGTYSTLKVQPAELEDSGVYFCASSRLAGESEQYFGPGTRLTVT.

The CDR3 region has the DNA TGTGCCAGCTCACCCCCCCGCGGGGGAGCCGGGGAGCAGTTCTTC. Its protein is CASSPPRGGAGEQFF. This sequence joins TRBV18 and TRBJ2-1, with 7 bases identical to TRBD2. The CDR3 spans 15 residues. Germline CDR1 is KGHSH and CDR2 is LQKENI. J lost 10 bases, V lost 3 bases, and 12 bases had no gene match.

The sample holds a few counts of this clone. The chain carries TRBV5-4 and TRBJ1-1; 8 nucleotides match TRBD1. Unmatched junction bases numbered 9, after V lost 4 bases and J lost 1 base. Germline lookup yields CDR1 SGHNT and CDR2 YYREEE (reference sequence). The length of the CDR3 is 16 residues. CDR3 amino acids: CASSKPRGQANTEAFF. The CDR3 DNA is TGTGCCAGCAGCAAGCCCCGGGGACAGGCGAACACTGAAGCTTTCTTT.

V usage is TRBV9 and J usage is TRBJ2-3; 13 positions match TRBD2. The CDR3 consists of 18 residues. The germline CDR1 and CDR2 sequences are SGDLS and YYNGEE. Trimming removed 0 bases from V and 6 bases from J; junction bases left unmatched: 10. CDR3 sequence (DNA): TGTGCCAGCAGCGTAGCTAAGAGGACTAGCGGGAGTAGGGATACGCAGTATTTT. Encoded protein: CASSVAKRTSGSRDTQYF. Full variable domain (rest looked up from reference TRBV9 and TRBJ2-3): DSGVTQTPKHLITATGQRVTLRCSPRSGDLSVYWYQQSLDQGLQFLIQYYNGEERAKGNILERFSAQQFPDLHSELNLSSLELGDSALYFCASSVAKRTSGSRDTQYFGPGTRLTVL.

This clone appeared a few times. The chain combines TRBV28 with TRBJ1-5; TRBD1 is a possible D gene (6 bases). This CDR3 spans 14 amino acids. Trimming left V 5 bases short and J 2 bases short, with 10 bases between. Germline V CDR1 and CDR2: MDHEN, SYDVKM. The CDR3 nucleotides read TGTGCCAGCAGTCCCGGACAGCGCAATCAGCCCCAGCATTTT. This sequence encodes CASSPGQRNQPQHF.